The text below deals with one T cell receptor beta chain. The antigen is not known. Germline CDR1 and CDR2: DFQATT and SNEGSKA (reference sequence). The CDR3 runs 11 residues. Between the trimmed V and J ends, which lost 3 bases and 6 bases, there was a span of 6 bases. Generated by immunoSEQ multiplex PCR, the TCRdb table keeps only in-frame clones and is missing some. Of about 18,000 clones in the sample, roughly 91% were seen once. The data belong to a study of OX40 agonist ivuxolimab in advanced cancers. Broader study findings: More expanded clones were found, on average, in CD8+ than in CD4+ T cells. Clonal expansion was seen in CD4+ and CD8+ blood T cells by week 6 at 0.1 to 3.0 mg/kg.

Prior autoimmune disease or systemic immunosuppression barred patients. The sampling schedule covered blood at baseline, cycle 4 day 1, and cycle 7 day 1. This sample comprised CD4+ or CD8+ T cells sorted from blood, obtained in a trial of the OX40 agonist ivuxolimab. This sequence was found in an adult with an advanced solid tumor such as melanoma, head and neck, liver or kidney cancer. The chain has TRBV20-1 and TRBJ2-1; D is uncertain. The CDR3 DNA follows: TGCAGTGCTAGCGGTCTCAATGAGCAGTTCTTC. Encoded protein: CSASGLNEQFF.